This T cell receptor beta chain was documented in a study of graft-versus-host responses after intestinal transplantation. Profiled with immunoSEQ multiplex PCR; TCRdb holds only in-frame clones, not every one. The sample includes over 85,000 clones, 85% to 95% of them seen just once. The germline V gene encodes CDR1 SEHNR and CDR2 FQNEAQ (reference sequence). This CDR3 is built from 14 residues. V lost 2 bases and J lost 2, with 9 bases in between. Worth noting for this clone: Its target is not known.

The chain couples TRBV7-9 to TRBJ1-1, with D perhaps TRBD1 (6 bases). The sequence came from a human donor who received an intestinal transplant. The input for sequencing was unstimulated CD8+ T cells sorted from spleen or lymph node cells, taken before intestinal transplant. CDR3 region: CASSLRTENTEAFF. The DNA of the CDR3 is TGTGCCAGCAGCTTAAGGACAGAAAACACTGAAGCTTTCTTT.